The 9 T cell receptor beta chains in this list originate from one sample, sequenced in a study of T-cell reconstitution after alpha-beta-depleted transplantation in children. During its preparation, the TCRbeta library received unique molecular identifiers. TCRdb recomputed calls from the PCR reads with MiXCR, one row per CDR3 protein. The sample contains more than 400,000 distinct CDR3 sequences, over 10% of which appear only once. This specimen consisted of PBMCs, mostly from graft donor cells, obtained 180 days after TCRalphabeta/CD19-depleted stem cell transplant. The origin of the receptors is a female patient under 10 years old who had a stem cell transplant for aplastic anemia, so the T cells may come from the graft donor.

This clonotype was detected only a few times. This chain uses TRBV10-3 with TRBJ2-2, with D perhaps matching TRBD1 (5 bases). Trimming left V 6 bases short and J 1 base short, with 9 bases between. This CDR3 is 14 amino acids long. Germline loops: CDR1 ENHRY, CDR2 SYGVKD. The CDR3: CAIRPTGNTGELFF. The CDR3 bases are TGTGCCATCAGGCCAACAGGGAACACCGGGGAGCTGTTTTTT.

The sample holds a few counts of this clonotype. V usage is TRBV6-1 and J usage is TRBJ2-7; TRBD2 aligns across 8 bases. CDR1 is MNHNS and CDR2 is SASEGT in the germline V gene. This CDR3 comprises 15 residues. After removal of 6 bases from V and 6 bases from J, the junction contained 13 bases not matched to a gene. Here the CDR3 reads CASSPGLAGSFEQYF. The CDR3 DNA follows: TGTGCCAGCAGCCCCGGGTTAGCGGGAAGTTTCGAGCAGTACTTC.

This clonotype has more than one count but fewer than ten. The chain couples TRBV28 to TRBJ2-1, with D unclear. There are 14 residues in the CDR3. Trimming shortened V by 6 bases and J by 4 bases, and 13 bases separated the two germline ends. The V gene's germline CDR1 is MDHEN and CDR2 SYDVKM. The CDR3 protein is CASRTRPSYNEQFF. CDR3 nucleotide sequence: TGTGCCAGCAGGACCAGGCCCTCGTACAATGAGCAGTTCTTC.

This chain uses TRBV7-9 with TRBJ2-1; TRBD2 matches at 13 bases. Germline loops: CDR1 SEHNR, CDR2 FQNEAQ (reference sequence). J lost 10 bases, V lost 3 bases, and 6 bases had no gene match. CDR3 length: 15 residues. CDR3 in DNA: TGTGCCAGCAGCTTCGGGACTAGCGGGAACAGAGAGCAGTTCTTC. Its protein is CASSFGTSGNREQFF.

At least ten counts were recorded for this clonotype. J is TRBJ2-1 and V is TRBV5-5; no clear D. The CDR3 loop spans 15 amino acids. Germline lookup yields CDR1 SGHKS and CDR2 YYEKEE (reference sequence). Trimming pared 4 bases from V and 3 bases from J, leaving 14 bases between. The DNA for the CDR3 is TGTGCCAGCAGCCGTTTTGTTAGCCGCTACAATGAGCAGTTCTTC. As protein: CASSRFVSRYNEQFF.

There are a few counts of this clonotype. The V call is TRBV14, the J call TRBJ1-2; D is ambiguous. V gave up 0 bases and J gave up 4 bases, with 12 bases separating them. Germline values: CDR1 SGHDN, CDR2 FVKESK. The CDR3 is made up of 15 amino acids. CDR3 region: CASSQDGIPRYGYTF. The CDR3 nucleotides are TGTGCCAGCAGCCAAGATGGGATCCCCCGCTATGGCTACACCTTC.

V and J are TRBV11-2 and TRBJ2-3, with D tentatively TRBD2 (5 bases). CDR1 SGHAT and CDR2 FQNNGV come from the germline V gene. The CDR3 covers 18 residues. V lost 2 bases to trimming and J lost 6 bases, with 24 bases between them. The CDR3 region is CASSLLDKGLLRWDTQYF. The CDR3 region has the DNA TGTGCCAGCAGCTTATTAGACAAAGGACTCCTAAGATGGGATACGCAGTATTTT. Together with reference TRBV11-2 and TRBJ2-3, the CDR3 gives the full variable domain: EAGVAQSPRYKIIEKRQSVAFWCNPISGHATLYWYQQILGQGPKLLIQFQNNGVVDDSQLPKDRFSAERLKGVDSTLKIQPAKLEDSAVYLCASSLLDKGLLRWDTQYFGPGTRLTVL.

Ten or more counts support this clonotype. The chain employs TRBV11-2 and TRBJ2-5; 10 bases match TRBD1. V lost 5 bases, J lost 0 bases, and 6 bases stayed unmatched. Germline values: CDR1 SGHAT, CDR2 FQNNGV. The CDR3 runs to 16 residues. The CDR3 nucleotides are TGTGCCAGCAGCCGGGGACAGGGGTGGTACCAAGAGACCCAGTACTTC. It yields the protein CASSRGQGWYQETQYF. The variable domain in full, with the rest retrieved from reference TRBV11-2 and TRBJ2-5, is EAGVAQSPRYKIIEKRQSVAFWCNPISGHATLYWYQQILGQGPKLLIQFQNNGVVDDSQLPKDRFSAERLKGVDSTLKIQPAKLEDSAVYLCASSRGQGWYQETQYFGPGTRLLVL.

V is TRBV7-2 and J is TRBJ2-3, with no clear D. CDR1 and CDR2 (germline): SGHTA, FQGNSA. This CDR3 has 16 amino acids. Deletions cut 1 base from V and 0 bases from J, with 11 bases between. As DNA, the CDR3 is TGTGCCAGCAGCTTAGTGAGTGTTAGCAGCACAGATACGCAGTATTTT. This sequence encodes CASSLVSVSSTDTQYF. The full variable domain, completed using reference TRBV7-2 and TRBJ2-3, is GAGVSQSPSNKVTEKGKDVELRCDPISGHTALYWYRQSLGQGLEFLIYFQGNSAPDKSGLPSDRFSAERTGGSVSTLTIQRTQQEDSAVYLCASSLVSVSSTDTQYFGPGTRLTVL.